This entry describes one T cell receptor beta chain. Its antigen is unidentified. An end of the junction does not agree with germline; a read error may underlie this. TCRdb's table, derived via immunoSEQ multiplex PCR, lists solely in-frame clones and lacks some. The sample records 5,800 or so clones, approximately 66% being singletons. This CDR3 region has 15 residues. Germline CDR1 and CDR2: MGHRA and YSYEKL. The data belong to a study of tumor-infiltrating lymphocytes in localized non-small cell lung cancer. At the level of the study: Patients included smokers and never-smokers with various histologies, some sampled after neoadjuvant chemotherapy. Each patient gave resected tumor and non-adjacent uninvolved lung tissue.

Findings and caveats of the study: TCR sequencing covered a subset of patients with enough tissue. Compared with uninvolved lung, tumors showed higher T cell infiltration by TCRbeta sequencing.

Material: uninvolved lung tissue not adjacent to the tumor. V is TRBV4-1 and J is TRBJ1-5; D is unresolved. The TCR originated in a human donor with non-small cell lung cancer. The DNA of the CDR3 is TGCGCCAGCAGCCAAGTTCCGGGCAGCAATCAGCCCCAACATTTT. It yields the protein CASSQVPGSNQPQHF.